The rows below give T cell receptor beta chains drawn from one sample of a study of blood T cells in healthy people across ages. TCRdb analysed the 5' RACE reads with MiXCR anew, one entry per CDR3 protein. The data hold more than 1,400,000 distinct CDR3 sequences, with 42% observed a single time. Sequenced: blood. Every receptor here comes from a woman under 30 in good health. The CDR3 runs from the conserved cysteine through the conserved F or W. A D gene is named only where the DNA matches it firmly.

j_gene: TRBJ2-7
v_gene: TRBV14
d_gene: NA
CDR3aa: CASSQVSDEQYF

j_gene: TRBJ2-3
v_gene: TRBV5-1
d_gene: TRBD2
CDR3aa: CASSSSRLAATTDTQYF

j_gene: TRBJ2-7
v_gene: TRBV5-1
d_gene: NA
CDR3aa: CASSPTGQSEQYF

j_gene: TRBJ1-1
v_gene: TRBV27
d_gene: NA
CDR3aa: CASSLAGLGTEAFF

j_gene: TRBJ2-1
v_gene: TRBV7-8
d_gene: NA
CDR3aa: CASSRVNGRGLSYNEQFF

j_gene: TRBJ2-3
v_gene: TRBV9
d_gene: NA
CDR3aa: CASSPTGTSADTQYF

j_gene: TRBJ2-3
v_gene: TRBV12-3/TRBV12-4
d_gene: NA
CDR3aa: CASSWRGPVVTDTQYF

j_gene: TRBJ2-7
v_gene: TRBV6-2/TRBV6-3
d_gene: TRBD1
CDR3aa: CASRHRQGVNYEQYF

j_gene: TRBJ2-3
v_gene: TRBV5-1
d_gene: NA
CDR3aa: CASSPALASTDTQYF

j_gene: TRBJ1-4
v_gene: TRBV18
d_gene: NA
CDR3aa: CASRRGPATNEKLFF

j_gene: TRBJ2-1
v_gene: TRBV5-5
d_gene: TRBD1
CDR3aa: CASSRTGEHEQFF

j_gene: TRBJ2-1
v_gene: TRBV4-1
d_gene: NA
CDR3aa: CASSQDESRGGSYNEQFF

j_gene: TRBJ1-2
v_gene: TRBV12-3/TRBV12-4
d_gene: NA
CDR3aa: CASTRLRDYGYTF

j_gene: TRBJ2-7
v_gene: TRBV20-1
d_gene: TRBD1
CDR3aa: CSAGRDRDTFSYEQYF

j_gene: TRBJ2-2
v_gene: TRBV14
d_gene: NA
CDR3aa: CASSQPQGFGELFF

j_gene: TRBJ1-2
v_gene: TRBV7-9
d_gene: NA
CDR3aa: CASSLGEANYGYTF